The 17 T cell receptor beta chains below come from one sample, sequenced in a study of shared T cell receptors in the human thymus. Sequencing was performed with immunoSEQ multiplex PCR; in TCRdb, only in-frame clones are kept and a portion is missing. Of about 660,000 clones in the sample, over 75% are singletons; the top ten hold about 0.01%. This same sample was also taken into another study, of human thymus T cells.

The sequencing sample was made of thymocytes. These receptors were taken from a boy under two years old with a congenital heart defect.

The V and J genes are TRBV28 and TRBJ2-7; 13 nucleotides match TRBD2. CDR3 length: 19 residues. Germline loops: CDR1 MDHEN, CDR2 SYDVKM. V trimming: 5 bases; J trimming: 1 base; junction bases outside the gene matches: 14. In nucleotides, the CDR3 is TGTGCCAGCAGTCCCCGCCCGACTAGCGGGAGGCCGTTATCCTACGAGCAGTACTTC. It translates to CASSPRPTSGRPLSYEQYF.

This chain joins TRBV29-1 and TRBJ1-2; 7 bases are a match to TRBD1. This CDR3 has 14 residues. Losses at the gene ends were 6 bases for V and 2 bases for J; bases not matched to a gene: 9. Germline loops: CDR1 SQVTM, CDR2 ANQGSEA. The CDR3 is CSVDDRAPNYGYTF. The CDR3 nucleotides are TGCAGCGTCGACGACAGGGCCCCGAACTATGGCTACACCTTC. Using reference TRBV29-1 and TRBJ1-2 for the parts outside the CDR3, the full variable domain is SAVISQKPSRDICQRGTSLTIQCQVDSQVTMMFWYRQQPGQSLTLIATANQGSEATYESGFVIDKFPISRPNLTFSTLTVSNMSPEDSSIYLCSVDDRAPNYGYTFGSGTRLTVV.

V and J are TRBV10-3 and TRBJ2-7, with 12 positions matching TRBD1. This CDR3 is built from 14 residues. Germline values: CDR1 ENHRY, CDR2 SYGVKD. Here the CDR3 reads CASTVGQGASEQYF. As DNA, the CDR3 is TGTGCTTCCACGGTGGGACAGGGGGCTTCCGAGCAGTACTTC.

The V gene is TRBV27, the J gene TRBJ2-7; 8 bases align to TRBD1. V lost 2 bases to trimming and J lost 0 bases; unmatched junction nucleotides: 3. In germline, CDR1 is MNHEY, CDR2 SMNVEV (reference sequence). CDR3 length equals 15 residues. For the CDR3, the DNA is TGTGCCAGCAGTTTAAGGGACAGGAGCTCCTACGAGCAGTACTTC. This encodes CASSLRDRSSYEQYF.

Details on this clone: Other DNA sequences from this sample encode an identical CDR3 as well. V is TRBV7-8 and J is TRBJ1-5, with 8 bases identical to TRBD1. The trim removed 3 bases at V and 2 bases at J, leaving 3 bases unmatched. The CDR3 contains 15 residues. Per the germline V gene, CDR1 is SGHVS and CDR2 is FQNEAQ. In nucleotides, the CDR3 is TGTGCCAGCAGCTTGGGGACAGGAGGCAATCAGCCCCAGCATTTT. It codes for CASSLGTGGNQPQHF.

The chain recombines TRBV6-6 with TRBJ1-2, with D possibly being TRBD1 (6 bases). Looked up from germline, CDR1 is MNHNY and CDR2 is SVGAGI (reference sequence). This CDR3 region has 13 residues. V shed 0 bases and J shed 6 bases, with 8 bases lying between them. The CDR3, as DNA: TGTGCCAGCAGTTACTCAGGGGGTGATGGCTACACCTTC. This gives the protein CASSYSGGDGYTF.

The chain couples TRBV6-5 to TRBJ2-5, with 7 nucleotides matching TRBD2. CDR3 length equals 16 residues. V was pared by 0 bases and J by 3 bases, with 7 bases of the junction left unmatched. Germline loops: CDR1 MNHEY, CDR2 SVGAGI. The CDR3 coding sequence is TGTGCCAGCAGTTACTCGGGAGGGGAGTGCGAAGAGACCCAGTACTTC. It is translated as CASSYSGGECEETQYF.

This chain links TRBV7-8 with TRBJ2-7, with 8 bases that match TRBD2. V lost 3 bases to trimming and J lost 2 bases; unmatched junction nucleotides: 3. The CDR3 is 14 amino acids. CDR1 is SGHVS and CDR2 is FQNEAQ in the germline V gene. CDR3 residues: CASSLTSEPYEQYF. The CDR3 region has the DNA TGTGCCAGCAGCTTGACTAGCGAGCCCTACGAGCAGTACTTC.

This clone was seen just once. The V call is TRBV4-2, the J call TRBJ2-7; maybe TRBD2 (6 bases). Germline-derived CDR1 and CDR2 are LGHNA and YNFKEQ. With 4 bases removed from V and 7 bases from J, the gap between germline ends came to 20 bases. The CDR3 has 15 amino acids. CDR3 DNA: TGTGCCAGCAGCCCCGCGCGGGACCACCAACGGGAGCAGTACTTC. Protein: CASSPARDHQREQYF.

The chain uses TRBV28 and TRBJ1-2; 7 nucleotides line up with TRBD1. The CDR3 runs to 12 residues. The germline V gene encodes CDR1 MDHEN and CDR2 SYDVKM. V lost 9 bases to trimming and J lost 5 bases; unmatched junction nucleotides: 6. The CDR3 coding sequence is TGTGCCAGTAAGACAGGGCGGTATGGCTACACCTTC. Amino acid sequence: CASKTGRYGYTF.

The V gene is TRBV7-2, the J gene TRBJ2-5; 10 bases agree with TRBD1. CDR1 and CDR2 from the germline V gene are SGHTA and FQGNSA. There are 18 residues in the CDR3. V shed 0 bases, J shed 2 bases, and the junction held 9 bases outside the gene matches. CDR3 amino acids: CASSLALGRGQGQETQYF. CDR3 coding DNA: TGTGCCAGCAGCTTAGCGCTTGGTCGGGGACAGGGGCAAGAGACCCAGTACTTC. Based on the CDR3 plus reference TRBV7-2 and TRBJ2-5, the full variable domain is GAGVSQSPSNKVTEKGKDVELRCDPISGHTALYWYRQSLGQGLEFLIYFQGNSAPDKSGLPSDRFSAERTGGSVSTLTIQRTQQEDSAVYLCASSLALGRGQGQETQYFGPGTRLLVL.

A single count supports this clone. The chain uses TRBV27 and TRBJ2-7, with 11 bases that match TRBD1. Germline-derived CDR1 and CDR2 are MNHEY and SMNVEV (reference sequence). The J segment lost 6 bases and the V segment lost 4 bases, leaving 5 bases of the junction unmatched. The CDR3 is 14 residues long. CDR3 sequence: CASSSRDRGTEQYF. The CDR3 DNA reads TGTGCCAGCAGTTCACGGGACAGGGGGACCGAGCAGTACTTC.

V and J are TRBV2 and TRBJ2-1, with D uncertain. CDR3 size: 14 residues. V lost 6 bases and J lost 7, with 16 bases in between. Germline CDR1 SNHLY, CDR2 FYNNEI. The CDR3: CASRLEGPGNEQFF. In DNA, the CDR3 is TGTGCCAGCAGGCTAGAAGGCCCCGGGAATGAGCAGTTCTTC.

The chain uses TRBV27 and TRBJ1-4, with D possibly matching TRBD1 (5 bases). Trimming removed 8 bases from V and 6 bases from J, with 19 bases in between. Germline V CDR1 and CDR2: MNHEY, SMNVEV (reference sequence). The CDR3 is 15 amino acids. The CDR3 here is CASGRGPAGDEKLFF. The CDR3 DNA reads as TGTGCCAGCGGGAGGGGCCCGGCCGGGGATGAAAAACTGTTTTTT.

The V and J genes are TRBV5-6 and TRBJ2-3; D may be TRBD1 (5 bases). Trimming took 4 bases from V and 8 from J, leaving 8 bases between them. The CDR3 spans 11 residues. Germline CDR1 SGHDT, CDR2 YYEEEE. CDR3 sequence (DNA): TGTGCCAGCAGCACAGGTGGTACGCAGTATTTT. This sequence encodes CASSTGGTQYF.

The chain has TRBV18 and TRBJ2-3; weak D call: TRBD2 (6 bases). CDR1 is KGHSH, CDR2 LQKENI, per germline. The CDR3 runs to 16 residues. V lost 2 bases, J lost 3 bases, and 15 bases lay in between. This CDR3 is CASSPTPGVRTDTQYF. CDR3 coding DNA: TGTGCCAGCTCACCAACTCCGGGAGTTAGGACAGATACGCAGTATTTT. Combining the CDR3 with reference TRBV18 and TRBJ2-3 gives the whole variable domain NAGVMQNPRHLVRRRGQEARLRCSPMKGHSHVYWYRQLPEEGLKFMVYLQKENIIDESGMPKERFSAEFPKEGPSILRIQQVVRGDSAAYFCASSPTPGVRTDTQYFGPGTRLTVL.

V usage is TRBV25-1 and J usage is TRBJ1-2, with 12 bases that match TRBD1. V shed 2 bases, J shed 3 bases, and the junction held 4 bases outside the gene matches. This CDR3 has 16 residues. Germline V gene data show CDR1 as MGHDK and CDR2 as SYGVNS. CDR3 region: CASSELGTGGHYGYTF. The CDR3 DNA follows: TGTGCCAGCAGTGAACTCGGGACAGGGGGCCACTATGGCTACACCTTC.